Listed below are T cell receptor beta chains from one sample, sequenced in a study of T cell changes during pregnancy in multiple sclerosis. TCRdb's copy holds only in-frame clones and misses some; the assay was immunoSEQ multiplex PCR. The table lists under 120,000 clones, approximately 90% of them singletons, with about 3% in the top ten. Sequencing was performed on peripheral blood, taken after pregnancy. The source is a female donor with multiple sclerosis, enrolled in a pregnancy study. Each CDR3 is given with its conserved first and last residue.

V gene	CDR3 protein
TRBV6-5	CASSYQGSNTEAFF
TRBV29-1	CSGRTGGEVWAFF
TRBV5-1	CASSSGRSDGEAFF
TRBV27	CASSIGQRSYEQYF
TRBV5-1	CASSITGGGTEAFF
TRBV5-6	CASTLLRGGHTDTQYF
TRBV19	CASSIESGVNNSPLHF
TRBV18	CASSQLEVVGQYF
TRBV7-3	CASSLNSRGAQETQYF
TRBV6-1	CASRTGKNYGYTF
TRBV7-9	CASSLRELRDDEQYF
TRBV5-1	CASSLMTQGADTQYF
TRBV13	CASSSLDRQYEQYF
TRBV2	CASNQDGGTEAFF
TRBV19	CASSSQGASNQPQHF
TRBV30	CAWSGGGGAQETQYF
TRBV5-1	CASSLEHTDTQYF
TRBV5-1	CASSSGDRAVTEAFF
TRBV5-6	CASSLAGQGISSYEQYF
TRBV9	CASSVGAGDSYNEQFF